This T cell receptor (beta chain) came from a study of OX40 agonist ivuxolimab in advanced cancers. The overall study: Patients were roughly 83% male with ages roughly 23 to 90, mean 60. Earlier anti-PD-1, anti-PD-L1 or anti-CTLA-4 therapy was permitted; roughly 37% had received some.

Only in-frame clones appear in the TCRdb table, and some are missing; sequencing was by immunoSEQ multiplex PCR. The data contain 60,000 to 85,000 clones, about 80% of them seen just once; the ten biggest clones take up 6.9%. Regarding this clone: Its specificity is unknown.

Study conclusions and caveats: Antigens targeted by the expanded peripheral T cells were not determined.

Blood draws occurred at baseline, cycle 4 day 1, and cycle 7 day 1. From germline, CDR1 is SGHAT and CDR2 FQNNGV. V lost 1 base to trimming and J lost 4 bases, with 7 bases between them. The CDR3 sequence is 13 residues long. This receptor was taken from an adult with an advanced solid tumor such as melanoma, head and neck, liver or kidney cancer. This chain joins TRBV11-2 and TRBJ1-1; D is uncertain. The sequences come from CD4+ or CD8+ T cells sorted from blood, collected in a trial of the OX40 agonist ivuxolimab. The CDR3 DNA reads TGTGCCAGCAGCTTAGTTTTATCCACTGAAGCTTTCTTT. Translated: CASSLVLSTEAFF. The full variable domain, rest sourced from reference TRBV11-2 and TRBJ1-1, is EAGVAQSPRYKIIEKRQSVAFWCNPISGHATLYWYQQILGQGPKLLIQFQNNGVVDDSQLPKDRFSAERLKGVDSTLKIQPAKLEDSAVYLCASSLVLSTEAFFGQGTRLTVV.